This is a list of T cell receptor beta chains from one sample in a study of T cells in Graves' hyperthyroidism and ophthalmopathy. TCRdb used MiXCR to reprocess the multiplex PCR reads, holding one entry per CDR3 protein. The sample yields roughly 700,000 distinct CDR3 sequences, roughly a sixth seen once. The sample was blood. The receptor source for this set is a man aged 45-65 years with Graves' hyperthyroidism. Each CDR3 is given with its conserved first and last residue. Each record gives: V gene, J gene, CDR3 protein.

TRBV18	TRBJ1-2	CASSGTPDMSGYTF
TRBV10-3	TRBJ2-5	CAISPDSAGETQYF
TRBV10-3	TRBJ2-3	CAIKRNGGDLGDTQYF
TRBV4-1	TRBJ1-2	CASSHATGTVGHYGYTF
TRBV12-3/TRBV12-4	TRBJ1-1	CASNQDRGTEAFF
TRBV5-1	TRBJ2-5	CASSGGTGRRETQYF
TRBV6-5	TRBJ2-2	CASSYSRQGAFGELFF
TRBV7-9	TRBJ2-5	CASSIRQGGETQYF
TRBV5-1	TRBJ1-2	CASSLAQAGDGYTF
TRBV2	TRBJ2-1	CASSDPILDSRRLF
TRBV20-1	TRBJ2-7	CSARDGTSGIGEQYF
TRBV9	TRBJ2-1	CASSVSRGGPGDEQFF
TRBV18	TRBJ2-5	CASSPPAETQYF
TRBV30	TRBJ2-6	CALESGVSGANVLTF
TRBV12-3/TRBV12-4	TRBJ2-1	CASRPGTSGVNNEQFF
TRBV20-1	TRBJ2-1	CSARTAENNEQFF
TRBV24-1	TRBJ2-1	CATSVRLGGGNEQFF
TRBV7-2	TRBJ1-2	CASSPTWDSYGYTF
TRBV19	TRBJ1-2	CASSIHRDYGYTF
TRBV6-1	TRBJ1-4	CASRPDRGPTNEKLFF
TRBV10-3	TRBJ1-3	CAISEGSRSSGNTIYF
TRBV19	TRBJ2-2	CASSSIAASNTGELFF
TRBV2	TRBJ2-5	CASSLSGATGTQYF
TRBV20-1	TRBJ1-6	CSARGFTDNSPLHF
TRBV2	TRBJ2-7	CAGRIAGTGDEQYF
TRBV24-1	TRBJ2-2	CATSDARGIGGELFF
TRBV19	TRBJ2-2	CASSRIGQLTGELFF